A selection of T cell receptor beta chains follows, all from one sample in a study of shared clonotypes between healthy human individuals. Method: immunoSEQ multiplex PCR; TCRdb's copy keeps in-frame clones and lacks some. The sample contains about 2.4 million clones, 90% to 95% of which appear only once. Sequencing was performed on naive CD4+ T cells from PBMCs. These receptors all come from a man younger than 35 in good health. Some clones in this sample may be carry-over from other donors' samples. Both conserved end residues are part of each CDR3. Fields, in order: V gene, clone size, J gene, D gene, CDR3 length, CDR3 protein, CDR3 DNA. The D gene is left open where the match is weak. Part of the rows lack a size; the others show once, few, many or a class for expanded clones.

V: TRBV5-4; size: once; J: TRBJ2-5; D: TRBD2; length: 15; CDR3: CASSRRAGVVETQYF; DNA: TGTGCCAGCAGCCGACGAGCGGGAGTAGTAGAGACCCAGTACTTC
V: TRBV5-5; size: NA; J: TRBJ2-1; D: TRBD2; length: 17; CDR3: CASSLPGLAGTYNEQFF; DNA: TGTGCCAGCAGCTTACCGGGACTAGCGGGAACATACAATGAGCAGTTCTTC
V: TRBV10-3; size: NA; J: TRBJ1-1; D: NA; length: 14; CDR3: CAISESAGNTEAFF; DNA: TGTGCCATCAGTGAGTCTGCGGGGAACACTGAAGCTTTCTTT
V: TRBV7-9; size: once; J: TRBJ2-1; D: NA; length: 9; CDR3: CASSNEQFF; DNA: TGTGCCAGCAGCAATGAGCAGTTCTTC
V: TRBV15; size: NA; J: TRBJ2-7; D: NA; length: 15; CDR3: CATSRDPMGPYEQYF; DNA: TGTGCCACCAGCAGAGATCCGATGGGGCCCTACGAGCAGTACTTC
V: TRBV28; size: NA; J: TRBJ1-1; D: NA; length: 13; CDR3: CASTETVNTEAFF; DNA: TGTGCCAGCACCGAGACAGTGAACACTGAAGCTTTCTTT
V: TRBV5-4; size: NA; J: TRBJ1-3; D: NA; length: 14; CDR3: CASSDTGSGNTIYF; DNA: TGTGCCAGCAGCGACACAGGGTCTGGAAACACCATATATTTT
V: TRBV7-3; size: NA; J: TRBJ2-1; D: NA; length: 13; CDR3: CASSSGPEDEQFF; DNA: TGTGCCAGCAGCTCCGGGCCGGAGGATGAGCAGTTCTTC
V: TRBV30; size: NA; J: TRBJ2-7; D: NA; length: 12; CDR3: CATSFKRYEQYF; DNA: TGTGCCACATCATTTAAGCGGTACGAGCAGTACTTC
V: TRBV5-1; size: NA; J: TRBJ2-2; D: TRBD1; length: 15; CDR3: CASSVTGTGGEELFF; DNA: TGCGCCAGCAGCGTAACCGGGACAGGGGGCGAGGAGCTGTTTTTT
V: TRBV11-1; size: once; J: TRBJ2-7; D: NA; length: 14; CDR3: CASSLELEGYEQYF; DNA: TGTGCCAGCAGCTTAGAACTAGAGGGCTACGAGCAGTACTTC
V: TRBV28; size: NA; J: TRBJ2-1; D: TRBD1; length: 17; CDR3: CASSSLAGQGVANEQFF; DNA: TGTGCCAGCAGCTCCCTTGCGGGACAGGGTGTTGCGAATGAGCAGTTCTTC
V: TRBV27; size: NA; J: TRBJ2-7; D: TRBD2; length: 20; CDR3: CASSLRGQREGLLSSYEQYF; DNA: TGTGCCAGCAGTTTAAGGGGCCAGCGGGAGGGCCTTTTATCCTCCTACGAGCAGTACTTC
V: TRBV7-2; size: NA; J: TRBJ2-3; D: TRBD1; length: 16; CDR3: CASSFQQGIGIDTQYF; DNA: TGTGCCAGCAGCTTTCAACAGGGGATCGGAATAGATACGCAGTATTTT
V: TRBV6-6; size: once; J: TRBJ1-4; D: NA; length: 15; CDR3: CASSYRRAFDEKLFF; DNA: TGTGCCAGCAGTTACCGAAGGGCCTTTGATGAAAAACTGTTTTTT
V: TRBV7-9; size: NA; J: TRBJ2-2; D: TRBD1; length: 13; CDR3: CASSQQGVGELFF; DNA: TGTGCCAGCAGCCAACAGGGGGTCGGGGAGCTGTTTTTT
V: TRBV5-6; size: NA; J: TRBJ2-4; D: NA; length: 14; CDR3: CASSRDNARNIQYF; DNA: TGTGCCAGCAGCCGGGACAACGCGAGGAACATTCAGTACTTC
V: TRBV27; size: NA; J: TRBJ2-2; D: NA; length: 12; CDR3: CASSLLTGELFF; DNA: TGTGCCAGCAGTTTACTCACCGGGGAGCTGTTTTTT
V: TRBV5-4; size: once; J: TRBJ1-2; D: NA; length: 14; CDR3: CASHPERGVHGYTF; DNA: TGTGCCAGCCACCCTGAGCGGGGAGTTCATGGCTACACCTTC
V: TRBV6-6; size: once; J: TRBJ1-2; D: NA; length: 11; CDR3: CASKQAGGYTF; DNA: TGTGCCAGCAAACAGGCCGGGGGCTACACCTTC
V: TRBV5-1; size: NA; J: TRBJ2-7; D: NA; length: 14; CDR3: CASSLDAATYEQYF; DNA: TGCGCCAGCAGCTTGGATGCGGCTACCTACGAGCAGTACTTC
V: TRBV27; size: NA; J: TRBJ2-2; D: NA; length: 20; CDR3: CASSFNSWYYGAVNTGELFF; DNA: TGTGCCAGCAGTTTTAATAGTTGGTATTACGGGGCAGTGAACACCGGGGAGCTGTTTTTT
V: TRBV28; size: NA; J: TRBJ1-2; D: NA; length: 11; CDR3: CASSPRVGYTF; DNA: TGTGCCAGCAGCCCTCGGGTTGGCTACACCTTC
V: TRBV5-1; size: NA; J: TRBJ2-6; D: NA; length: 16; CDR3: CASTQMVSSGANVLTF; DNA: TGCGCCAGCACTCAGATGGTGAGCTCTGGGGCCAACGTCCTGACTTTC
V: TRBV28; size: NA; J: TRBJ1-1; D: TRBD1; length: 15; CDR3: CASSSPGQGGIVAFF; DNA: TGTGCCAGCAGTTCCCCTGGACAGGGCGGAATCGTGGCTTTCTTT
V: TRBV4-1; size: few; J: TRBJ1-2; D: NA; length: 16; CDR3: CASSQDNPQGRDGYTF; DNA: TGCGCCAGCAGCCAAGATAATCCCCAGGGTCGGGATGGCTACACCTTC
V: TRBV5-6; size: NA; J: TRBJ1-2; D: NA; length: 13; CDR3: CASSLEGRRGYTF; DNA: TGTGCCAGCAGCTTGGAAGGGAGGAGAGGCTACACCTTC
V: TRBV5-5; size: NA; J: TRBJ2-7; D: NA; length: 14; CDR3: CASSLWATSYEQYF; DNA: TGTGCCAGCAGCTTGTGGGCTACATCCTACGAGCAGTACTTC
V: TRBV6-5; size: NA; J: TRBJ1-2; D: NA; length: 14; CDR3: CASRPRQRNYGYTF; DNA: TGTGCCAGCAGACCTCGACAGAGAAACTATGGCTACACCTTC
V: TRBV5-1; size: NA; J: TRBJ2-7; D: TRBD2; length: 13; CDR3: CASSWTSGYEQYF; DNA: TGCGCCAGCAGCTGGACTAGTGGGTACGAGCAGTACTTC
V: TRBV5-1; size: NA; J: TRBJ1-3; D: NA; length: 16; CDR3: CASSLTQGSSGNTIYF; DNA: TGCGCCAGCAGCTTGACACAGGGAAGCTCTGGAAACACCATATATTTT
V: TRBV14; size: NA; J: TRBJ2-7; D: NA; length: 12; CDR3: CASSPGPREQYF; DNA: TGTGCCAGCAGCCCAGGGCCTCGCGAGCAGTACTTC
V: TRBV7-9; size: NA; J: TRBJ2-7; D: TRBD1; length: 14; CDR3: CASSSTTGTYEQYF; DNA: TGTGCCAGCAGCTCCACGACAGGGACCTACGAGCAGTACTTC
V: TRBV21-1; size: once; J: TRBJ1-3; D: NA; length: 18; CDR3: CASPRDRGSGLPGNTIYF; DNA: TGTGCCAGTCCACGGGACAGGGGTTCTGGGCTACCTGGAAACACCATATATTTT
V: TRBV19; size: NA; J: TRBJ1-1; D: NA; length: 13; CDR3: CASRITANTEAFF; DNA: TGTGCCAGTAGGATTACAGCGAACACTGAAGCTTTCTTT
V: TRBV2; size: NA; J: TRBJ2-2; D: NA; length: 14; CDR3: CASSALAGTGELFF; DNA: TGTGCCAGCAGTGCCCTAGCAGGCACCGGGGAGCTGTTTTTT
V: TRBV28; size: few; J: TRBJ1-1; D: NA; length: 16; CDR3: CASSGSPGRRNTEAFF; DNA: TGTGCCAGCAGTGGATCCCCGGGACGGAGAAACACTGAAGCTTTCTTT